This TCR beta chain emerged from a study of vaccination effects on CD4 cells after COVID-19. Antigen-specific CD4+ T cells were expanded (with viral peptide pools) by the ViraFEST assay ahead of sequencing. Subsequent to about 10 days of culture, CD4+ T cells were isolated. Testing of the vaccine recipients showed negative nucleocapsid antibodies and no prior SARS-CoV-2 infection. At days 3 and 7, half of the medium was exchanged for IL-2 medium. Generated by immunoSEQ multiplex PCR, the TCRdb table keeps only in-frame clones and is missing some. The sample carries 20,000 to 25,000 clones, under 75% recorded once. Study outcomes and limitations: Clones that were induced by infection or by vaccine showed marked contraction late after vaccination. Convalescent patients were scarce in the study, and it lacked early post-infection timepoints.

The CDR3 runs 15 residues. Trimming took 5 bases from V and 4 from J; bases not matched to a gene: 4. From germline, CDR1 is SGHTA and CDR2 FQGNSA. Concerning this clone itself: Its target is unknown.

The TCR comes from a human donor who received a COVID-19 vaccine. The chain links TRBV7-2 to TRBJ2-2; the match to TRBD1 covers 10 bases. The specimen was CD4+ T cells from PBMCs cultured with HCoV-NL63 spike peptides, collected before COVID-19 vaccination. DNA of the CDR3: TGTGCCAGCAGCAAAGGACAGGGGGGCACCGGGGAGCTGTTTTTT. Amino acid sequence: CASSKGQGGTGELFF.